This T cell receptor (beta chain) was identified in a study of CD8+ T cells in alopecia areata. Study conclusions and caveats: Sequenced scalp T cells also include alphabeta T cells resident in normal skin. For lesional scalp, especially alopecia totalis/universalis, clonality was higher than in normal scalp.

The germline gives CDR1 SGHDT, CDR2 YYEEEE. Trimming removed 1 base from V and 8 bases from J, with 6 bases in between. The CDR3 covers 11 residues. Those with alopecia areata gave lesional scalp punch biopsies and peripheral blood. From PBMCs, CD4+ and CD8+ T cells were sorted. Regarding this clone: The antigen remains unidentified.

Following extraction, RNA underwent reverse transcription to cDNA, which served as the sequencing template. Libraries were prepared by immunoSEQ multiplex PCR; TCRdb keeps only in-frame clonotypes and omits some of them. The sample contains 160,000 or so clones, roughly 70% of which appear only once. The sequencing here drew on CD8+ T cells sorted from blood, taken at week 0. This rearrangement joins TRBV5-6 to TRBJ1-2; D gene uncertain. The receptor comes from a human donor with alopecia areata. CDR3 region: CASSLLGGYTF. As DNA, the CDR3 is TGTGCCAGCAGCTTGTTAGGAGGCTACACCTTC.